This T cell receptor beta chain was retrieved from a study of tumor-infiltrating lymphocytes in primary liver carcinoma. Findings and limits, study-wide: Whereas tumor region pairs overlapped more, tumor-adjacent and tumor-blood pairs overlapped less.

Germline assignment: CDR1 SQVTM and CDR2 ANQGSEA. The CDR3 has 14 amino acids. A note on this clonotype: The antigen is undetermined. A junction end diverges from the germline sequence, so it may reflect a read error.

Investigators took RNA and DNA out together from 20-30 mg of unsorted bulk tissue. Each individual tumor supplied samples from five separate regions. TCR beta cDNA was made from roughly 500 ng total RNA with a constant-region primer. Investigators got TCR beta libraries out of three nested multiplex PCR rounds, done with slightly modified ARM-PCR. The first two PCR rounds, around 11 cycles each, used TRBV1-TRBV30 forward primers and a C-beta reverse primer. TCRdb passed the multiplex PCR reads through MiXCR, listing each CDR3 protein once. Counted here are more than 50,000 distinct CDR3 sequences, over 65% occurring once; the ten biggest clones make up about 25%.

The rearrangement joins TRBV29-1 to TRBJ2-1; 12 bases agree with TRBD2. The TCR sequence derives from a man aged 35-49 years with primary liver carcinoma and hepatitis B virus infection. Sequencing input: liver tumor tissue from sampling region 2. Subset specified: tumor region T2, inferior pole. Written as DNA, the CDR3 is TGCAGCGGCGGACTAGCGGGATTGTCAAATGAACAGCTCTTC. Encoded protein: CSGGLAGLSNEQLF.